The following is a T cell receptor (beta chain) sequence with its context. This sample also contains other DNA sequences that code for the same CDR3. Seattle's cohort entered during active infection and was followed longitudinally. The entry originates in a study of blood T cell repertoires in COVID-19. Overall study: The United States, Italy and Spain supplied acute and convalescent COVID-19 samples. Sample material is recorded as cDNA or gDNA derived from T cells, B-cell-depleted T cells, or PBMCs.

Original analysis: Reference gene primer amplification gave estimated nucleated cell counts. Profiled with immunoSEQ multiplex PCR; TCRdb holds only in-frame clones, not every one. Clone size and V and J calls were adopted from that table, with D and trimming inferred from the DNA. Of about 480,000 clones in the sample, roughly nine tenths were seen once. The V end lost 4 bases, the J end lost 3 bases, and 10 bases lay between the germline ends. The CDR3 runs to 13 residues. Germline CDR1 SGHKS, CDR2 YYEKEE (reference sequence). The chain uses TRBV5-5 and TRBJ1-1, with a weak D call TRBD1 (6 bases). The clonotype originates from a young man with COVID-19, enrolled during active disease. The sequenced sample was peripheral blood. Written as DNA, the CDR3 is TGTGCCAGCAGCCTACAGGGTTACACTGAAGCTTTCTTT. Translated: CASSLQGYTEAFF.